These 15 T cell receptor beta chains were all obtained from the same sample, sequenced in a study of OX40 agonist ivuxolimab in advanced cancers. Measured with immunoSEQ multiplex PCR; TCRdb has only the in-frame clones, and not every one. The table records nearly 60,000 clones, approximately 88% of them present only once. The sequences come from CD4+ or CD8+ T cells sorted from blood, collected in a trial of the OX40 agonist ivuxolimab. The receptors here all came from an adult with an advanced solid tumor such as melanoma, head and neck, liver or kidney cancer.

This chain links TRBV7-8 with TRBJ2-1; D is perhaps TRBD2 (5 bases). Germline V gene data show CDR1 as SGHVS and CDR2 as FQNEAQ. Trimming shortened V by 5 bases and J by 1 base, and 12 bases separated the two germline ends. The CDR3 is made up of 15 amino acids. The CDR3 nucleotides are TGTGCCAGCAGCAGAGCCCCGGGATCCTACAATGAGCAGTTCTTC. It yields the protein CASSRAPGSYNEQFF.

The V gene is TRBV5-1, the J gene TRBJ2-7; D ambiguous. The CDR3 contains 14 residues. V dropped 4 bases and J dropped 0 bases, with 11 bases sitting between them. Looked up from germline, CDR1 is SGHRS and CDR2 is YFSETQ. This CDR3 reads CASSELGNSYEQYF. The CDR3 bases are TGCGCCAGCAGCGAGTTAGGCAACTCCTACGAGCAGTACTTC.

The chain links TRBV7-3 to TRBJ2-1, with 7 bases fitting TRBD2. This CDR3 is built from 15 residues. Germline V gene data show CDR1 as SGHTA and CDR2 as FQGTGA. Trimming removed 5 bases from V and 0 bases from J; junction bases left unmatched: 4. As DNA, the CDR3 is TGTGCCAGCAGCCGGGCGGGAGCCTCCTACAATGAGCAGTTCTTC. This codes for CASSRAGASYNEQFF.

V usage is TRBV6-6 and J usage is TRBJ2-7, with TRBD1 matching over 8 bases. The trim removed 0 bases at V and 2 bases at J, leaving 3 bases unmatched. The CDR3 has 15 amino acids. The germline V gene has CDR1 MNHNY and CDR2 SVGAGI (reference sequence). The CDR3: CASSYSGQDAYEQYF. Written as DNA, the CDR3 is TGTGCCAGCAGTTACTCGGGACAGGACGCCTACGAGCAGTACTTC.

This rearrangement joins TRBV28 to TRBJ1-1, with D unclear. V lost 6 bases and J 2 bases, leaving 10 bases between the germline ends. The germline V gene has CDR1 MDHEN and CDR2 SYDVKM. CDR3 size: 13 residues. CDR3 coding DNA: TGTGCCAGCAGCTTACCACTCAACACTGAAGCTTTCTTT. This gives the protein CASSLPLNTEAFF.

CDR3 in amino acids: CASSITDRENDYTF. CDR3 bases: TGTGCCAGTAGTATTACGGACAGGGAAAATGACTACACCTTC. J is TRBJ1-2 and V is TRBV19; 8 positions agree with TRBD1. This CDR3 has 14 amino acids. CDR1 LNHDA and CDR2 SQIVND come from the germline V gene (reference sequence). V trimming: 3 bases; J trimming: 10 bases; junction bases outside the gene matches: 10. Looking up the rest from reference TRBV19 and TRBJ1-2 gives the full variable domain: DGGITQSPKYLFRKEGQNVTLSCEQNLNHDAMYWYRQDPGQGLRLIYYSQIVNDFQKGDIAEGYSVSREKKESFPLTVTSAQKNPTAFYLCASSITDRENDYTFGSGTRLTVV.

This clone was observed a single time. V and J are TRBV19 and TRBJ1-1; 10 nucleotides line up with TRBD1. Trimming took 4 bases from V and 3 from J; bases not matched to a gene: 14. This CDR3 has 18 amino acids. Germline loops: CDR1 LNHDA, CDR2 SQIVND (reference sequence). The CDR3 nucleotides are TGTGCCAGTAGTAAGTTGACAGGGGGCTATCTTGGGGACACTGAAGCTTTCTTT. Protein sequence: CASSKLTGGYLGDTEAFF. Full variable domain (remainder filled in from reference TRBV19 and TRBJ1-1): DGGITQSPKYLFRKEGQNVTLSCEQNLNHDAMYWYRQDPGQGLRLIYYSQIVNDFQKGDIAEGYSVSREKKESFPLTVTSAQKNPTAFYLCASSKLTGGYLGDTEAFFGQGTRLTVV.

The chain recombines TRBV7-9 with TRBJ2-7; D gene uncertain. The CDR3 runs 14 residues. The ends were cut back, 5 bases at V and 2 bases at J, with 13 bases in the middle. The germline V gene has CDR1 SEHNR and CDR2 FQNEAQ (reference sequence). CDR3 region: CASSDRQDTYEQYF. The CDR3 nucleotides read TGTGCCAGCAGCGACCGACAAGACACCTACGAGCAGTACTTC.

The chain employs TRBV7-2 and TRBJ2-1; no clear D. From germline, CDR1 is SGHTA and CDR2 FQGNSA. CDR3 length equals 13 residues. V lost 2 bases to trimming and J lost 7 bases, with 9 bases between them. The CDR3 DNA reads as TGTGCCAGCAGCTTAAAAGTTACGAATGAGCAGTTCTTC. Residues: CASSLKVTNEQFF.

CDR3 in DNA: TGTGCCAGCAGTTTTACCGGGACGAACTACGAGCAGTACTTC. Protein sequence: CASSFTGTNYEQYF. V gene TRBV11-2 combines with J gene TRBJ2-7; perhaps D is TRBD1 or TRBD2 (5 bases each). The CDR3 is 14 residues long. Germline V gene data show CDR1 as SGHAT and CDR2 as FQNNGV. The V end lost 6 bases, the J end lost 3 bases, and 15 bases lay between the germline ends.

This clone was detected only once. The genes are TRBV30 and TRBJ2-7, with a weak D call TRBD1 (5 bases). This CDR3 is built from 14 residues. The germline CDR1 and CDR2 sequences are GTSNPN and SVGIG (reference sequence). The V end lost 0 bases, the J end lost 6 bases, and 15 bases lay between the germline ends. The chain's CDR3 is CAWSVGPPGGEQYF. In DNA, the CDR3 is TGTGCCTGGAGTGTGGGGCCCCCGGGTGGCGAGCAGTACTTC.

The V gene is TRBV19, the J gene TRBJ1-4; D gene uncertain. V lost 3 bases to trimming and J lost 8 bases, with 13 bases between them. Germline V CDR1 and CDR2: LNHDA, SQIVND (reference sequence). CDR3 length equals 14 residues. The CDR3 loop is CASSISWAGEKLFF. CDR3 bases: TGTGCCAGTAGTATTTCTTGGGCTGGGGAAAAACTGTTTTTT.

This chain uses TRBV5-1 with TRBJ2-2; 10 positions match TRBD2. Germline loops: CDR1 SGHRS, CDR2 YFSETQ. V gave up 2 bases and J gave up 7 bases; unmatched junction bases: 14. The CDR3 covers 18 residues. The CDR3 region is CASSFSSGLAKSDGELFF. CDR3 bases: TGCGCCAGCAGCTTTTCCTCGGGACTAGCGAAATCAGACGGGGAGCTGTTTTTT. Using reference TRBV5-1 and TRBJ2-2 for the parts outside the CDR3, the full variable domain is KAGVTQTPRYLIKTRGQQVTLSCSPISGHRSVSWYQQTPGQGLQFLFEYFSETQRNKGNFPGRFSGRQFSNSRSEMNVSTLELGDSALYLCASSFSSGLAKSDGELFFGEGSRLTVL.

V gene TRBV19 combines with J gene TRBJ1-5; TRBD1 might be the D (5 bases). Looked up from germline, CDR1 is LNHDA and CDR2 is SQIVND (reference sequence). The CDR3 is 16 amino acids. The ends were cut back, 5 bases at V and 3 bases at J, with 17 bases in the middle. This chain's CDR3 is CASSPPAGRDNQPQHF. The DNA for the CDR3 is TGTGCCAGTAGTCCCCCGGCGGGCAGGGACAATCAGCCCCAGCATTTT.

For the CDR3, the DNA is TGTGCCAGCAGTTCACTAGCGGGAGGTTACAATGAGCAGTTCTTC. As protein: CASSSLAGGYNEQFF. The V gene is TRBV6-5, the J gene TRBJ2-1; 12 nucleotides align to TRBD2. Trimming removed 4 bases from V and 4 bases from J; junction bases left unmatched: 2. This CDR3 has 15 amino acids. Germline-derived CDR1 and CDR2 are MNHEY and SVGAGI.